This T cell receptor beta chain derives from a study of shared clonotypes between healthy human individuals. Details on this clone: Antigen unknown.

Sequencing was performed with immunoSEQ multiplex PCR; in TCRdb, only in-frame clones are kept and a portion is missing. Of more than 2 million clones in the sample, about 94% were seen once. The CDR3 extends over 17 amino acids. The V and J ends lost 3 bases and 2 bases, in that order; junction bases with no gene match: 11. Germline CDR1 is MDHEN and CDR2 is SYDVKM. Study outcomes and limitations: Against clonotypes common to all four donors, non-shared ones had lower generation probabilities.

Selected positively for CCR7 and CD45RO-negative, naive CD8 cells excluded terminally differentiated effector memory CD45RA+ cells. There were only Caucasian adults among the donors, and all lived in Nashville, Tennessee. The V gene is TRBV28, the J gene TRBJ2-5; 8 bases agree with TRBD2. This TCR came from a man aged 18 to 30 in good health. Some clones in this sample may be carry-over from other donors' samples. The sample comprised naive CD8+ T cells from PBMCs. The CDR3 bases are TGTGCCAGCAGTTTTAGTCCCGGTAGCGGGATTCAAGAGACCCAGTACTTC. Its translation is CASSFSPGSGIQETQYF.